The source of this T cell receptor beta chain is a study of T cells in Graves' hyperthyroidism and ophthalmopathy. Study results and caveats: The model identified upcoming ophthalmopathy a median approximately seven months ahead of onset.

The TCR beta CDR3 regions underwent amplification using RNA transcripts as the source. A first-round RT-PCR of the TCR CDR3 used the HTBI primer set. TCRdb passed the multiplex PCR reads through MiXCR, listing each CDR3 protein once. This table has 350,000 to 400,000 distinct CDR3 sequences, about 18% appearing once. The diagnostic basis comprised clinical symptoms, serum thyroxine and TRAb, thyroid ultrasound and orbital computed tomography. Fresh peripheral blood, under 13 ml, yielded the PBMCs. A few counts support this clonotype. Its matching antigen is unknown. Sequencing was carried out using blood. The source of this sequence is a man younger than 35 with Graves' ophthalmopathy.

In nucleotides, the CDR3 is TGTGCCAGCAGTCCCTCATTAAACTCCGAGCAGTACTTC. This translates into CASSPSLNSEQYF. This chain uses TRBV6-2 or TRBV6-3 with TRBJ2-7, with D unresolved. Germline CDR1 MNHEY, CDR2 SVGEGT. V was clipped by 5 bases and J by 6 bases, with 14 bases between them. The length of the CDR3 is 13 residues.